This TCR beta chain was profiled in a study of T cells in Graves' hyperthyroidism and ophthalmopathy (dated 2019 in TCRdb). Some background on the complete study: Peripheral blood was sampled at the time of initial diagnosis, prior to any treatment. A discovery cohort of around 100 patients, about 40 with Graves' ophthalmopathy and approximately 60 with stable Graves' hyperthyroidism, was used to find distinguishing TCR V-J signatures. Whether ophthalmopathy could be predicted prospectively was tested in an independent validation cohort made up of approximately 19 hyperthyroidism patients plus 17 patients who later progressed to ophthalmopathy. The 90 to 100 discovery patients were randomly split 7:3 into training and test sets. In several Graves' hyperthyroidism patients, the study also compared T-cell repertoires from thyroid tissue with T-cell repertoires from blood. After sampling, hyperthyroidism patients received methimazole starting at 30 mg daily, and ophthalmopathy patients received high-dose intravenous methylprednisolone. The paper describes TCR Vbeta CDR3 sequencing of 135 peripheral blood samples, made up of some 42 ophthalmopathy patients, over 70 hyperthyroidism patients and 17 progressor patients.

Stable Graves' hyperthyroidism was defined as no progression to ophthalmopathy during 18 months of follow-up. The hyperthyroidism patients were between 18 and 65 years old and newly diagnosed, with a disease duration of less than 2 months. Any patient with an uncontrolled infection, another autoimmune disease, pregnancy or lactation was excluded. Diagnoses were based on clinical symptoms, serum thyroxine and TRAb, thyroid ultrasound and orbital computed tomography. PBMCs were separated from over 9 ml of fresh peripheral blood using Ficoll-Paque density gradient centrifugation. Total RNA was extracted using Trizol reagent, and RNA quality was assessed on an Agilent 2100 Bioanalyzer. CDR1 and CDR2 were assigned from the germline V gene (reference sequence) as DFQATT and SNEGSKA. Inclusive of the bounding cysteine and phenylalanine, the CDR3 is 14 residues long. Only the CDR3 region is kept as DNA, spanning 42 bases read in frame from base 1. V is pared back by 3 bases and J by 5 bases, with 14 bases lying between the germline termini.

This clonotype showed up many times. The antigen it recognizes is unknown. No per-base quality is available; no much larger clone lies one base away. General conclusions and limits of the study: Blood samples also contained most of the expanded thyroid clonotypes (frequency above 0.001), which suggests that blood repertoires may reflect thyroid immune responses. No statistical method was used to set the sample size in advance, and investigators knew the group allocation. A model built on a 13 V-J signature distinguished ophthalmopathy from stable hyperthyroidism, reaching approximately 89% sensitivity and 81% to 83% specificity in cross-validation and 80%/75% in testing. In validation, the model predicted progression to ophthalmopathy with approximately 71% sensitivity and around 72% specificity, a median of around 6.6 months before onset.

TCR beta CDR3 regions were amplified from RNA transcripts. For the first round of RT-PCR on the TCR CDR3, the HTBI primer set was used together with the Qiagen OneStep RT-PCR kit. Libraries were constructed in a second round of multiplex PCR, after which size selection and purification were performed. Paired-end sequencing of the libraries was performed with 100 bp reads on an Illumina HiSeq2000. The authors' pipeline ran thus. SOAPnuke was used to process the raw data, with reads discarded if the reads contained adapters or uncalled bases, had a mean Phred below 15, or lacked an exact constant-primer or identifier match. COPE v1.2.5 was used to merge the high-quality paired reads, and each unique nucleotide sequence was defined as a clonotype. MiTCR v1.1 was used to align clonotypes to the IMGT TRBV, TRBD and TRBJ reference segments. Analysis was restricted to V-J combinations with a frequency above 0.0001, which covered 98% to 99.2% of repertoires. The TCS score was defined as the ratio of F50 (clonal expansion) to E x V (chaos), calculated using BLOSUM62-based TCRdist between CDR3 peptides within each V-J. Welch's t-statistics and random forest reduced approximately 520 V-J features to 13, which were used in a naive Bayes classifier (R e1071). TCRdb trimmed the raw reads at Q25, called clones with MiXCR and kept productive beta chains. Each entry is one CDR3 protein sequence, shown with its most common DNA and genes. The V and J calls were not made by the authors but by TCRdb's processing. The sample table contains approximately 320,000 distinct CDR3 sequences; only one count was recorded for around 17% of them. Clones ranked in the top ten supply around 33% of the sample.

Specimen: blood. The chain was built from TRBV20-1 and TRBJ2-1; no D segment can be confidently identified. The receptor's source is a man younger than 45 with Graves' hyperthyroidism. Read as DNA, the sequence is TGCAGTGCTAGGGTCGTCGGGCTTAACAATGAGCAGTTCTTC. It codes for CSARVVGLNNEQFF.